Listed below are T cell receptor beta chains from one sample, sequenced in a study of T cells after yellow fever vaccination. TCRdb re-called the 5' RACE reads through MiXCR, storing one row per CDR3 protein. The sample shows around 150,000 distinct CDR3 sequences, under 7.5% of them seen only once. Sequences were derived from CD4+ T cells sorted from PBMCs, sampled 4 to 5 days after the first yellow fever vaccination. The receptor set was obtained from a man aged 18 to 30 who received the YFV17D yellow fever vaccine. Both conserved end residues are part of each CDR3. D genes are given only for firm matches. The listing skips clone size in some rows; elsewhere it reads once, few, many or a size class.

d_gene: .
v_gene: TRBV7-2
abundance: few
j_gene: TRBJ1-2
CDR3aa: CASSPGPHYGYTF
CDR3nt: TGTGCCAGCAGCCCGGGGCCTCACTATGGCTACACCTTC

d_gene: .
v_gene: TRBV6-2/TRBV6-3
abundance: few
j_gene: TRBJ1-2
CDR3aa: CASSYLSGYTF
CDR3nt: TGTGCCAGCAGTTATCTCTCCGGCTACACCTTC

d_gene: .
v_gene: TRBV10-3
abundance: .
j_gene: TRBJ1-1
CDR3aa: CAISVLPGAEAFF
CDR3nt: TGTGCCATCAGTGTCCTGCCTGGCGCTGAAGCTTTCTTT

d_gene: TRBD1
v_gene: TRBV10-3
abundance: many
j_gene: TRBJ2-3
CDR3aa: CAISGGGQGAGDTQYF
CDR3nt: TGTGCCATCAGTGGCGGTGGACAGGGGGCCGGAGATACGCAGTATTTT

d_gene: .
v_gene: TRBV12-3/TRBV12-4
abundance: few
j_gene: TRBJ1-5
CDR3aa: CASSFSSQPQHF
CDR3nt: TGTGCCAGCAGTTTTTCATCTCAGCCCCAGCATTTT

d_gene: TRBD2
v_gene: TRBV5-1
abundance: .
j_gene: TRBJ2-3
CDR3aa: CASSSSGGELSTDTQYF
CDR3nt: TGCGCCAGCAGCTCTAGCGGGGGCGAATTGAGCACAGATACGCAGTATTTT

d_gene: .
v_gene: TRBV20-1
abundance: many
j_gene: TRBJ2-1
CDR3aa: CSVPPLSYNEQFF
CDR3nt: TGCAGTGTACCACCTCTCTCCTACAATGAGCAGTTCTTC

d_gene: TRBD2
v_gene: TRBV4-2
abundance: many
j_gene: TRBJ2-2
CDR3aa: CASSQGSGNTGELFF
CDR3nt: TGTGCCAGCAGCCAAGGGAGCGGGAATACCGGGGAGCTGTTTTTT

d_gene: TRBD1
v_gene: TRBV24-1
abundance: many
j_gene: TRBJ2-4
CDR3aa: CATSDGQGNIQYF
CDR3nt: TGTGCCACCAGTGACGGACAGGGGAACATTCAGTACTTC

d_gene: .
v_gene: TRBV5-5
abundance: many
j_gene: TRBJ2-2
CDR3aa: CASSFARAGELFF
CDR3nt: TGTGCCAGCAGCTTTGCCCGGGCCGGGGAGCTGTTTTTT

d_gene: .
v_gene: TRBV20-1
abundance: .
j_gene: TRBJ1-2
CDR3aa: CSANRFGYTF
CDR3nt: TGCAGTGCCAACAGGTTTGGCTACACCTTC

d_gene: TRBD1
v_gene: TRBV14
abundance: many
j_gene: TRBJ2-4
CDR3aa: CASSLGQGNIQYF
CDR3nt: TGTGCCAGCAGCCTTGGACAGGGAAACATTCAGTACTTC

d_gene: TRBD2
v_gene: TRBV5-6
abundance: many
j_gene: TRBJ2-3
CDR3aa: CASSWTSRRGPSTDTQYF
CDR3nt: TGTGCCAGCAGCTGGACTAGTCGAAGAGGCCCTAGCACAGATACGCAGTATTTT

d_gene: TRBD2
v_gene: TRBV2
abundance: few
j_gene: TRBJ2-7
CDR3aa: CASSTYYGGSPYEQYF
CDR3nt: TGTGCCAGCAGTACCTATTACGGGGGGTCTCCCTACGAGCAGTACTTC

d_gene: .
v_gene: TRBV20-1
abundance: .
j_gene: TRBJ1-1
CDR3aa: CSYLGGNTEAFF
CDR3nt: TGCTCCTACTTGGGGGGGAACACTGAAGCTTTCTTT

d_gene: .
v_gene: TRBV5-1
abundance: many
j_gene: TRBJ2-2
CDR3aa: CASRDKDTGELFF
CDR3nt: TGCGCCAGCAGGGACAAGGACACCGGGGAGCTGTTTTTT

d_gene: .
v_gene: TRBV19
abundance: few
j_gene: TRBJ2-1
CDR3aa: CASRRGDEQFF
CDR3nt: TGTGCCAGTAGGAGGGGTGATGAGCAGTTCTTC

d_gene: TRBD2
v_gene: TRBV3-1
abundance: many
j_gene: TRBJ2-5
CDR3aa: CASSLGLVSDQETQYF
CDR3nt: TGTGCCAGCAGCCTCGGACTAGTGAGCGACCAAGAGACCCAGTACTTC

d_gene: .
v_gene: TRBV20-1
abundance: many
j_gene: TRBJ1-4
CDR3aa: CSAREGLYEKLFF
CDR3nt: TGCAGTGCTAGAGAGGGTTTATATGAAAAACTGTTTTTT

d_gene: .
v_gene: TRBV19
abundance: .
j_gene: TRBJ2-7
CDR3aa: CASTIQSGVGEQYF
CDR3nt: TGTGCCAGTACCATACAATCGGGGGTGGGCGAGCAGTACTTC

d_gene: .
v_gene: TRBV6-2/TRBV6-3
abundance: many
j_gene: TRBJ2-3
CDR3aa: CASSYPLRAQYF
CDR3nt: TGTGCCAGCAGTTACCCCCTTAGGGCGCAGTATTTT

d_gene: TRBD2
v_gene: TRBV4-2
abundance: many
j_gene: TRBJ2-7
CDR3aa: CASSQERGGPYEQYF
CDR3nt: TGTGCCAGCAGCCAAGAGCGGGGGGGCCCCTACGAGCAGTACTTC

d_gene: .
v_gene: TRBV11-2
abundance: few
j_gene: TRBJ1-3
CDR3aa: CASSLVVSTPSGNTIYF
CDR3nt: TGTGCCAGCAGCTTAGTAGTGAGCACTCCCTCTGGAAACACCATATATTTT

d_gene: .
v_gene: TRBV5-1
abundance: many
j_gene: TRBJ2-2
CDR3aa: CASSLGPGGTGELFF
CDR3nt: TGCGCCAGCAGCTTAGGGCCCGGAGGGACCGGGGAGCTGTTTTTT

d_gene: .
v_gene: TRBV2
abundance: many
j_gene: TRBJ2-5
CDR3aa: CASSEQGGQETQYF
CDR3nt: TGTGCCAGCAGTGAACAGGGGGGCCAAGAGACCCAGTACTTC

d_gene: TRBD1
v_gene: TRBV12-3/TRBV12-4
abundance: many
j_gene: TRBJ1-1
CDR3aa: CASSSQTGVVAFF
CDR3nt: TGTGCCAGCAGTTCCCAGACAGGGGTGGTAGCTTTCTTT

d_gene: TRBD1
v_gene: TRBV7-2
abundance: few
j_gene: TRBJ1-3
CDR3aa: CASSYHRGPGNTIYF
CDR3nt: TGTGCCAGCAGCTACCACAGGGGGCCTGGAAACACCATATATTTT

d_gene: TRBD1
v_gene: TRBV7-9
abundance: many
j_gene: TRBJ1-1
CDR3aa: CASSAQGETEAFF
CDR3nt: TGTGCCAGCAGCGCGCAGGGGGAAACTGAAGCTTTCTTT

d_gene: TRBD1
v_gene: TRBV10-3
abundance: .
j_gene: TRBJ2-1
CDR3aa: CAISDDRGGNEQFF
CDR3nt: TGTGCCATCAGTGATGACAGGGGAGGCAATGAGCAGTTCTTC

d_gene: TRBD2
v_gene: TRBV6-5
abundance: few
j_gene: TRBJ2-5
CDR3aa: CASSYSRTSRGTQYF
CDR3nt: TGTGCCAGCAGTTACTCGAGGACTAGTCGGGGGACCCAGTACTTC

d_gene: TRBD1
v_gene: TRBV7-8
abundance: few
j_gene: TRBJ1-5
CDR3aa: CASSLLPGQGFPQHF
CDR3nt: TGTGCCAGCAGCTTACTGCCGGGACAGGGTTTCCCCCAGCATTTT

d_gene: TRBD1
v_gene: TRBV20-1
abundance: many
j_gene: TRBJ2-1
CDR3aa: CSAPSGTGGLYNEQFF
CDR3nt: TGCAGTGCTCCATCCGGGACAGGGGGCCTCTACAATGAGCAGTTCTTC

d_gene: .
v_gene: TRBV3-1
abundance: few
j_gene: TRBJ1-1
CDR3aa: CASSQHSTTVNTEAFF
CDR3nt: TGTGCCAGCAGCCAACATTCGACGACAGTTAACACTGAAGCTTTCTTT

d_gene: .
v_gene: TRBV20-1
abundance: many
j_gene: TRBJ2-3
CDR3aa: CSATTVTDTQYF
CDR3nt: TGCAGTGCTACCACAGTAACAGATACGCAGTATTTT

d_gene: .
v_gene: TRBV5-1
abundance: many
j_gene: TRBJ2-2
CDR3aa: CASSYPTGGELFF
CDR3nt: TGCGCCAGCAGCTACCCCACCGGGGGGGAGCTGTTTTTT